The next 18 T cell receptor beta chains were all read from a single sample in a study of identical twins. TCRdb re-called the 5' RACE reads with MiXCR, one entry per CDR3 protein. This table holds about 570,000 distinct CDR3 sequences, over 8.5% found once. The same data also contributed to another study, on yellow fever vaccine responses in identical twins.

Input material: PBMCs. The receptors here all came from a woman aged 18 to 35 in good health.

This clonotype was seen ten or more times. The chain has TRBV27 and TRBJ2-7; 9 bases are shared with TRBD1. Germline trimming cut 5 bases from V and 4 bases from J; bases unmatched to any gene: 6. The CDR3 has 14 residues. CDR1 and CDR2 from the germline V gene are MNHEY and SMNVEV (reference sequence). CDR3 residues: CASSLRTGAYEQYF. The CDR3 DNA reads TGTGCCAGCAGTCTTCGGACAGGGGCTTACGAGCAGTACTTC.

In this sample, this clonotype turned up a few times. This chain connects TRBV15 to TRBJ2-7; D possibly corresponds to TRBD1 (7 bases). V lost 3 bases and J lost 5, with 11 bases in between. The CDR3 consists of 13 residues. CDR1 and CDR2 (germline): LNHNV, YYDKDF (reference sequence). For the CDR3, the DNA is TGTGCCACCAGCAGGACAGGGAGGCACGAGCAGTACTTC. It yields the protein CATSRTGRHEQYF.

This clonotype was recorded many times. V gene TRBV6-2 or TRBV6-3 combines with J gene TRBJ2-1; 11 bases align to TRBD2. Germline V gives CDR1 MNHEY, CDR2 SVGEGT. The CDR3 loop spans 14 amino acids. V dropped 7 bases and J dropped 8; count of bases not matched to a gene: 7. CDR3 protein: CASTPLAGVHEQFF. DNA of the CDR3: TGTGCCAGCACCCCACTAGCGGGAGTCCATGAGCAGTTCTTC.

This clonotype was observed many times. This chain uses TRBV29-1 with TRBJ2-1; 10 bases map to TRBD2. The CDR3 spans 13 residues. In germline, CDR1 is SQVTM, CDR2 ANQGSEA. Trimming at V came to 7 bases and at J to 8 bases, leaving 8 bases not matched to a gene. The CDR3 DNA is TGCAGCGGTGGGACTAGCGTCTATGATGAGCAGTTCTTC. Translated: CSGGTSVYDEQFF.

The chain combines TRBV27 with TRBJ1-1; D ambiguous. The CDR3 has 11 amino acids. V lost 11 bases and J lost 5, with 12 bases in between. Germline V gives CDR1 MNHEY, CDR2 SMNVEV (reference sequence). The DNA for the CDR3 is TGTGCCGCATTCGGTCGGACTGAAGCTTTCTTT. Its protein product is CAAFGRTEAFF.

This clonotype was picked up a small number of times. The V call is TRBV2, the J call TRBJ2-3, with 8 bases lining up with TRBD2. Germline V gene data show CDR1 as SNHLY and CDR2 as FYNNEI. The CDR3 runs 14 residues. Trimming cost V 7 bases and J 2 bases; bases outside gene matches: 5. The CDR3 nucleotides are TGTGCCAGCACCGCGGGGGGTACCACAGATACGCAGTATTTT. This codes for CASTAGGTTDTQYF.

The sample holds many counts of this clonotype. The V gene is TRBV18, the J gene TRBJ2-7, with a tentative D call TRBD1 (6 bases). Germline V gene sequence: CDR1 KGHSH, CDR2 LQKENI. This CDR3 is 14 amino acids long. The V end lost 8 bases, the J end lost 0 bases, and 14 bases lay between the germline ends. CDR3 residues: CASSPGQSSYEQYF. CDR3 bases: TGTGCCAGCAGCCCGGGACAAAGCTCCTACGAGCAGTACTTC. The full variable domain, completed using reference TRBV18 and TRBJ2-7, is NAGVMQNPRHLVRRRGQEARLRCSPMKGHSHVYWYRQLPEEGLKFMVYLQKENIIDESGMPKERFSAEFPKEGPSILRIQQVVRGDSAAYFCASSPGQSSYEQYFGPGTRLTVT.

This clonotype was found a few times. The rearrangement links TRBV12-3 or TRBV12-4 to TRBJ2-7; D may be TRBD1 or TRBD2 (6 bases each). V lost 8 bases and J 0 bases, leaving 11 bases between the germline ends. This CDR3 comprises 13 residues. The CDR3 reads CASGGPDSYEQYF. The CDR3 DNA follows: TGTGCCAGCGGGGGGCCCGACTCCTACGAGCAGTACTTC.

This clonotype was recorded many times. The rearrangement links TRBV7-2 to TRBJ1-1; D is perhaps TRBD1 (5 bases). The germline V gene encodes CDR1 SGHTA and CDR2 FQGNSA. Trimming removed 5 bases at V and 11 bases at J, with 15 bases between. The CDR3 runs 12 residues. Here the CDR3 DNA reads TGTGCCAGCAGCCTACCCGGGGGGACGGCTTTCTTT. Its protein product is CASSLPGGTAFF. The full variable domain, with the rest looked up from reference TRBV7-2 and TRBJ1-1, is GAGVSQSPSNKVTEKGKDVELRCDPISGHTALYWYRQSLGQGLEFLIYFQGNSAPDKSGLPSDRFSAERTGGSVSTLTIQRTQQEDSAVYLCASSLPGGTAFFGQGTRLTVV.

This chain joins TRBV10-3 and TRBJ2-7; D is perhaps TRBD1 or TRBD2 (5 bases each). With 1 base removed from V and 3 bases from J, the gap between germline ends came to 13 bases. The CDR3 consists of 15 residues. Looked up from germline, CDR1 is ENHRY and CDR2 is SYGVKD. CDR3 sequence (DNA): TGTGCCATCAGTGAGTGGGGTGGGGGAAGCTACGAGCAGTACTTC. It translates to CAISEWGGGSYEQYF.

This clonotype has ten or more counts. The chain combines TRBV29-1 with TRBJ1-1; TRBD1 matches at 7 bases. Germline V CDR1 and CDR2: SQVTM, ANQGSEA. Trimming removed 5 bases from V and 3 bases from J; junction bases left unmatched: 15. The CDR3 is 16 residues long. CDR3 in amino acids: CSVYLPQGGFDTEAFF. The DNA for the CDR3 is TGCAGCGTTTATCTCCCCCAGGGGGGATTCGACACTGAAGCTTTCTTT.

For the CDR3, the DNA is TGCGCCAGCAGTCAACAGGGTCGACTCTCTGGGGCCAACGTCCTGACTTTC. It is translated as CASSQQGRLSGANVLTF. The chain is built from TRBV23-1 and TRBJ2-6; perhaps TRBD1 as D (5 bases). TRBV23-1 is identified as an open reading frame with a role that is uncertain. There are 17 residues in the CDR3. V was cut by 2 bases and J by 0 bases, with 11 bases left in between.

This clonotype turned up a few times. The chain joins TRBV12-3 or TRBV12-4 to TRBJ2-3; 9 bases fit TRBD1. The CDR3 has 17 amino acids. J gave up 1 base and V 1 base, and 6 bases lay outside the gene matches. The CDR3 reads CASSLGGGQGGTDTQYF. CDR3 sequence (DNA): TGTGCCAGCAGTTTAGGCGGGGGACAGGGAGGCACAGATACGCAGTATTTT.

The V call is TRBV20-1, the J call TRBJ2-1, with D possibly matching TRBD2 (5 bases). Per the germline V gene, CDR1 is DFQATT and CDR2 is SNEGSKA (reference sequence). The V and J ends lost 3 bases and 6 bases respectively, with 12 bases between them. The CDR3 is made up of 13 amino acids. The CDR3 loop reads CSARGEPPNEQFF. In DNA, the CDR3 is TGCAGTGCTAGGGGAGAGCCCCCCAATGAGCAGTTCTTC.

The chain uses TRBV3-1 and TRBJ2-7; D is unresolved. Trimming shortened V by 1 base and J by 0 bases, and 13 bases separated the two germline ends. From germline, CDR1 is LGHDT and CDR2 YNNKEL (reference sequence). This CDR3 region has 16 residues. CDR3 coding DNA: TGTGCCAGCAGCCAAGCGGGTTTTCATAGCTCCTACGAGCAGTACTTC. Translation gives CASSQAGFHSSYEQYF.

This clonotype was recorded at least ten times. V and J are TRBV2 and TRBJ2-3; weak D call: TRBD2 (6 bases). The CDR3 consists of 14 residues. Trimming stripped 6 bases from V and 2 bases from J, with 12 bases between. CDR1 is SNHLY and CDR2 is FYNNEI in the germline V gene. CDR3 DNA: TGTGCCAGCAGGAGGGACTCGCCCACAGATACGCAGTATTTT. This encodes CASRRDSPTDTQYF.

The sample holds a few counts of this clonotype. The J gene is TRBJ2-5, the V gene TRBV12-3 or TRBV12-4; TRBD2 aligns across 11 bases. Unmatched junction bases numbered 7, after V lost 5 bases and J lost 5 bases. The CDR3 contains 15 residues. CDR3 loop: CASSPFSGGAETQYF. CDR3 sequence (DNA): TGTGCCAGCAGTCCGTTTAGCGGGGGGGCGGAGACCCAGTACTTC.

The J gene is TRBJ2-3, the V gene TRBV20-1, with D possibly being TRBD1 or TRBD2 (5 bases each). The germline V gene has CDR1 DFQATT and CDR2 SNEGSKA (reference sequence). Between the trimmed V and J ends, which lost 2 bases and 3 bases, there was a span of 15 bases. The CDR3 is 15 residues long. The CDR3 here is CSARQGASRTDTQYF. In DNA, the CDR3 is TGCAGTGCTAGACAGGGAGCCTCACGAACAGATACGCAGTATTTT.